This entry is about one T cell receptor beta chain. Per the original methods: Amplified reference gene primers provided the basis for estimating nucleated cell counts. Clones were read by immunoSEQ multiplex PCR, and TCRdb kept only the in-frame ones, dropping some. V, J and clone size are taken as reported in that table, and D and trimming were inferred from the DNA itself. The sample holds tens of thousands of clones, approximately 85% seen once. Germline V gene lookup returns CDR1 SGHTA and CDR2 FQGNSA. V was pared by 5 bases and J by 4 bases, with 17 bases between. CDR3 length: 15 amino acids. The sample originates from a study of blood T cell repertoires in COVID-19. Study details: Some COVID-19 samples were acute and others convalescent; all came from the United States, Italy and Spain.

The specimen was peripheral blood. The chain is built from TRBV7-2 and TRBJ2-5; D possibly corresponds to TRBD1 (6 bases). The TCR comes from a man older than 75 with acute or convalescent COVID-19. In nucleotides, the CDR3 is TGTGCCAGCAGCCAACAGGGATTGGAAACAGAGACCCAGTACTTC. Protein sequence: CASSQQGLETETQYF.